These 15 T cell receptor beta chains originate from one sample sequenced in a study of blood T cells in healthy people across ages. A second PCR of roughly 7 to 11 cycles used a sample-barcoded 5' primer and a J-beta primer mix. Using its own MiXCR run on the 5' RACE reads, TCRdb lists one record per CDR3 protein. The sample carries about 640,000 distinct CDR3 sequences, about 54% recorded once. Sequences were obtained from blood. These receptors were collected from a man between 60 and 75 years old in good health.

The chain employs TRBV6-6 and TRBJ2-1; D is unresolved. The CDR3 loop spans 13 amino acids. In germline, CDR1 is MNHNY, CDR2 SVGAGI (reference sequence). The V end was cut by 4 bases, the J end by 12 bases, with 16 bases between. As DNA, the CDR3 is TGTGCCAGCAGTTCCTACAGTGTCTCTGGGCAGTTCTTC. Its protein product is CASSSYSVSGQFF.

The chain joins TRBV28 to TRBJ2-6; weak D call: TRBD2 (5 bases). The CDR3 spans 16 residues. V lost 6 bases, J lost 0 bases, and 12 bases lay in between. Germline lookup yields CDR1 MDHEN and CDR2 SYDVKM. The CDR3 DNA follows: TGTGCCAGCAGCATATACGGGATCTCTGGGGCCAACGTCCTGACTTTC. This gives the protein CASSIYGISGANVLTF.

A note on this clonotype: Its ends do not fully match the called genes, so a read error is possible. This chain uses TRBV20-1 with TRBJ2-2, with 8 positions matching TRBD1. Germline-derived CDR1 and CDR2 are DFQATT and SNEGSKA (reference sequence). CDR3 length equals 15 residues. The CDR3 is CSARSTGDVEGELFF. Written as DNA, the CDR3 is TGCAGTGCTAGGTCGACAGGGGACGTGGAGGGGGAGTTGTTTTTT.

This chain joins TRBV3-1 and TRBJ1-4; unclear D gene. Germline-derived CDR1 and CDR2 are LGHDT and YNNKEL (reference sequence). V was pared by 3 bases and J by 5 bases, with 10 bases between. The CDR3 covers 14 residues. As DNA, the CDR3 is TGTGCCAGCAGCCACCTGAGGGCGAATGAAAAACTGTTTTTT. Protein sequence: CASSHLRANEKLFF.

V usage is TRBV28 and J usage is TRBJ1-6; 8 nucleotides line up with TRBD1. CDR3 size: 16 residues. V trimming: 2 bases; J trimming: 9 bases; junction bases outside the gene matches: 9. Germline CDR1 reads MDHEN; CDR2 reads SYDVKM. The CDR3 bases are TGTGCCAGCAGTTTACAGGGGGCGAGGTTGGGTTCACCCCTCCACTTT. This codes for CASSLQGARLGSPLHF.

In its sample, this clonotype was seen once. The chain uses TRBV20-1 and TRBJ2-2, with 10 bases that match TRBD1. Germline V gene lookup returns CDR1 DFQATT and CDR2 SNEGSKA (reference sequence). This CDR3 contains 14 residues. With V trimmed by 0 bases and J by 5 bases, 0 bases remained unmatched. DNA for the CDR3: TGCAGTGCTAGAGAGGGACAGGGGACCGGGGAGCTGTTTTTT. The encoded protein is CSAREGQGTGELFF.

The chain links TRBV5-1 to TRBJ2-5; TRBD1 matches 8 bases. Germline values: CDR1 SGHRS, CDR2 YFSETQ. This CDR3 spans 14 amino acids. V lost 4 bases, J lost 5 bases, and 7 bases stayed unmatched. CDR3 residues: CASSLTGATETQYF. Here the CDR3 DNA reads TGCGCCAGCAGCCTGACAGGGGCTACGGAGACCCAGTACTTC. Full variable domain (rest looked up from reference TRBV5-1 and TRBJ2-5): KAGVTQTPRYLIKTRGQQVTLSCSPISGHRSVSWYQQTPGQGLQFLFEYFSETQRNKGNFPGRFSGRQFSNSRSEMNVSTLELGDSALYLCASSLTGATETQYFGPGTRLLVL.

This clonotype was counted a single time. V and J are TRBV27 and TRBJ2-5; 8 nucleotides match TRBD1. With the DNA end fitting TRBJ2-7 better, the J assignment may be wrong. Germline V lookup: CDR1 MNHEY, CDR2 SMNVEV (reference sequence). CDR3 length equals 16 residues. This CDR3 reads CASSLSTGTGLYEQYF. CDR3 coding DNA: TGTGCCAGCAGTTTATCGACCGGGACAGGCTTGTACGAGCAGTACTTC.

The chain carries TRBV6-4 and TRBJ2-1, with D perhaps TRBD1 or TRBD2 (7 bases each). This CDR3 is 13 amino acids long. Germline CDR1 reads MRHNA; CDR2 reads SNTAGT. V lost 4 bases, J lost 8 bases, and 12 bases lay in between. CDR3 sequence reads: CASSVPGGDEQFF. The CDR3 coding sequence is TGTGCCAGCAGTGTCCCAGGGGGGGATGAGCAGTTCTTC.

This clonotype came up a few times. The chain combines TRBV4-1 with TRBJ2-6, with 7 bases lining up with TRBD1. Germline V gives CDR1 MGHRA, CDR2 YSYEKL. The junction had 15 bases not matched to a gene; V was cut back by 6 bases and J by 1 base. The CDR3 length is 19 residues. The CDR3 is CASRVAPGQLSSGANVLTF. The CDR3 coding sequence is TGCGCCAGCAGGGTAGCCCCGGGACAGTTAAGTTCTGGGGCCAACGTCCTGACTTTC.

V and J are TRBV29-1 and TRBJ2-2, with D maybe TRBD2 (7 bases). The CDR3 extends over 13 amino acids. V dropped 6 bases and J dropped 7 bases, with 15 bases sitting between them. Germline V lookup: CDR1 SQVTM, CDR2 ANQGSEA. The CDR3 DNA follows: TGCAGCGTGGCCGGAGGGGGGGACGGGGAGCTGTTTTTT. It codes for CSVAGGGDGELFF.

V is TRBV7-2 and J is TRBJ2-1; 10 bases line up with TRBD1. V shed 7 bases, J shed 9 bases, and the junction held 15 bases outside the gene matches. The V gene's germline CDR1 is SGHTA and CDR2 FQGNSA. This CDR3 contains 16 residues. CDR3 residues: CASNIPSPGQGSEQFF. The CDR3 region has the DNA TGTGCCAGCAATATCCCATCCCCGGGACAGGGGAGTGAGCAGTTCTTC.

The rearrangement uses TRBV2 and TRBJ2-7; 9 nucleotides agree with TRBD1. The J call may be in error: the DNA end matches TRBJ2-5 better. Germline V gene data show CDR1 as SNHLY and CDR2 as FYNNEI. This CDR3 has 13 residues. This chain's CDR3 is CASSVGQGQTQYF. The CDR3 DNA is TGTGCCAGCAGTGTGGGACAGGGCCAGACCCAGTACTTC.

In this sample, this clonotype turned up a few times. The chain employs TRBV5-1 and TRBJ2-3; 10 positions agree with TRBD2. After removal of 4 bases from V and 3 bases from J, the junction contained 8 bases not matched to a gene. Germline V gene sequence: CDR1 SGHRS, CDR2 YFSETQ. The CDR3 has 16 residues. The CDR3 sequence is CASSTGTSDWTDTQYF. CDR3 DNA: TGCGCCAGCAGCACCGGGACTAGCGATTGGACAGATACGCAGTATTTT.

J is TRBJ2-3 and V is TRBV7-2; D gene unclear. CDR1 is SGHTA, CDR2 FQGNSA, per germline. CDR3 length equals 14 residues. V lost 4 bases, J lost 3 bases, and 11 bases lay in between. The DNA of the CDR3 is TGTGCCAGCAGCTCCGTACTGGGGACAGATACGCAGTATTTT. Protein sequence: CASSSVLGTDTQYF.